The 9 T cell receptor beta chains reported below all come from one sample, sequenced in a study of Graves' ophthalmopathy and Graves' hyperthyroidism. RNA served as the template for amplifying TCR beta CDR3 regions. RT-PCR with HTBI primers came first, then second-round multiplex PCR. TCRdb itself ran the multiplex PCR reads through MiXCR, one entry per CDR3 protein. The table has under 400,000 distinct CDR3 sequences, roughly a sixth seen once; the top ten hold more than 9%. The source material was peripheral blood. These receptors came from an adult man with Graves' ophthalmopathy.

This clonotype showed up many times. The CDR3 sequence is CAWSVRGDPRAFF. DNA for the CDR3: TGTGCCTGGAGTGTACGGGGGGACCCCAGGGCTTTCTTT. This sequence joins TRBV30 and TRBJ1-1; a possible D gene is TRBD1 (5 bases). The CDR3 is 13 residues long. The ends were cut back, 0 bases at V and 11 bases at J, with 16 bases in the middle. From germline, CDR1 is GTSNPN and CDR2 SVGIG (reference sequence).

Many counts were recorded for this clonotype. The chain joins TRBV11-2 to TRBJ2-4, with D perhaps assigned TRBD1 or TRBD2 (5 bases each). CDR3 length: 12 amino acids. The germline gives CDR1 SGHAT, CDR2 FQNNGV. Trimming removed 5 bases from V and 7 bases from J, with 9 bases in between. The CDR3 coding sequence is TGTGCCAGCAGCCAGGGACGGAACATTCAGTACTTC. Translated, it gives CASSQGRNIQYF.

Many counts were recorded for this clonotype. This chain joins TRBV27 and TRBJ1-5, with unresolved D. The length of the CDR3 is 13 residues. Germline-derived CDR1 and CDR2 are MNHEY and SMNVEV (reference sequence). Trimming took off 6 bases at V and 2 bases at J, with 8 bases between the two ends. CDR3 protein: CASSHGGNQPQHF. CDR3 coding DNA: TGTGCCAGCAGCCACGGGGGCAATCAGCCCCAGCATTTT.

This chain uses TRBV6-2 or TRBV6-3 with TRBJ2-7; the D gene is possibly TRBD2 (5 bases). V gave up 10 bases and J gave up 1 base, with 32 bases separating them. Germline V gene data show CDR1 as MNHEY and CDR2 as SVGEGT. The CDR3 contains 19 residues. CDR3 residues: CAKAMTNENPRPNSYEQYF. The DNA for the CDR3 is TGTGCCAAAGCGATGACTAACGAAAACCCACGCCCCAATTCCTACGAGCAGTACTTC.

This clonotype was seen at least ten times. This chain links TRBV15 with TRBJ1-5, with a weak D call TRBD1 (6 bases). The V end was cut by 3 bases, the J end by 0 bases, with 12 bases between. This CDR3 comprises 16 residues. Germline V lookup: CDR1 LNHNV, CDR2 YYDKDF (reference sequence). CDR3 sequence (DNA): TGTGCCACCAGCAGTGGACAGCTGATTAGCAATCAGCCCCAGCATTTT. Translating gives CATSSGQLISNQPQHF. The complete variable domain, with remaining parts taken from reference TRBV15 and TRBJ1-5, reads DAMVIQNPRYQVTQFGKPVTLSCSQTLNHNVMYWYQQKSSQAPKLLFHYYDKDFNNEADTPDNFQSRRPNTSFCFLDIRSPGLGDTAMYLCATSSGQLISNQPQHFGDGTRLSIL.

This clonotype was found many times. This chain joins TRBV2 and TRBJ2-2, with D maybe TRBD1 (6 bases). V lost 6 bases, J lost 6 bases, and 17 bases lay in between. This CDR3 contains 15 residues. Germline V lookup: CDR1 SNHLY, CDR2 FYNNEI. The CDR3: CASRTGTFLSGELFF. The CDR3 DNA sequence: TGTGCCAGCAGAACAGGGACCTTTCTATCCGGGGAGCTGTTTTTT.

This clonotype was seen a few times. V gene TRBV12-3 or TRBV12-4 combines with J gene TRBJ2-1; weak D call: TRBD1 (6 bases). V gave up 5 bases and J gave up 4 bases, with 18 bases separating them. The CDR3 covers 16 residues. The CDR3 DNA reads TGTGCCAGCAGTCGCCAGGGGACCCAAAAATACAATGAGCAGTTCTTC. This gives the protein CASSRQGTQKYNEQFF.

This chain uses TRBV6-5 with TRBJ2-5, with a weak D call TRBD1 (6 bases). V dropped 3 bases and J dropped 5 bases, with 16 bases sitting between them. The CDR3 sequence is 15 residues long. Germline CDR1 reads MNHEY; CDR2 reads SVGAGI. The CDR3, as DNA: TGTGCCAGCAGTTATTTCGGGACACAAGGGGAGACCCAGTACTTC. The encoded protein is CASSYFGTQGETQYF.

This clonotype was observed many times. The chain combines TRBV12-3 or TRBV12-4 with TRBJ1-2; 8 bases match TRBD1. This CDR3 comprises 12 residues. V shed 3 bases, J shed 8 bases, and the junction held 2 bases outside the gene matches. CDR3 DNA: TGTGCCAGCAGTTTCGGGGACAGGGGCTACACCTTC. It encodes CASSFGDRGYTF.